This T cell receptor beta chain was found in a study of cytomegalovirus exposure and HLA in healthy donors. General study points: Rarity characterized most TCR sequences, yet some public TCRs appeared in many donors. A later analysis showed HLA-associated TCR beta chains outstripping equally common others in clonal expansion.

The PCR employed 60 Vbeta primers together with 13 Jbeta primers. The method was immunoSEQ multiplex PCR; TCRdb's version includes in-frame clones alone and lacks a portion of them. The sample shows about 180,000 clones, over 80% of them seen only once. Looked up from germline, CDR1 is SQVTM and CDR2 is ANQGSEA. Trimming stripped 5 bases from V and 5 bases from J, with 9 bases between. This CDR3 is built from 12 residues. As regards this clone: Its target is not known.

Although they were nominally healthy when sampled, donors likely had unrecorded immune exposures. The sequence was obtained from a boy under 10 years old in good health and CMV-seronegative. The sample comprised PBMCs. The V gene is TRBV29-1, the J gene TRBJ1-4; D not certain. CDR3 in amino acids: CSVLGQNEKLFF. CDR3 bases: TGCAGCGTTCTTGGGCAGAATGAAAAACTGTTTTTT.